The entry below gives a single T cell receptor (beta chain) sequence along with its context. This sample stems from a study of cytomegalovirus exposure and HLA in healthy donors. Vbeta (60) and Jbeta (13) primers were used in the PCR. Sequencing was performed with immunoSEQ multiplex PCR; in TCRdb, only in-frame clones are kept and a portion is missing. The sample consists of 190,000 or so clones, 75% to 85% of them appearing once. The CDR3 has 14 amino acids. CDR1 and CDR2 (germline): KGHSH, LQKENI. V lost 8 bases, J lost 0 bases, and 11 bases lay in between. The J gene is TRBJ1-3, the V gene TRBV18; no firm D call. The sequenced sample was PBMCs. This clonotype was sampled from a boy aged 10-17 years in good health and CMV-seronegative. The CDR3 region is CASTNRSSGNTIYF. In nucleotides, the CDR3 is TGTGCCAGCACAAACAGAAGCTCTGGAAACACCATATATTTT.